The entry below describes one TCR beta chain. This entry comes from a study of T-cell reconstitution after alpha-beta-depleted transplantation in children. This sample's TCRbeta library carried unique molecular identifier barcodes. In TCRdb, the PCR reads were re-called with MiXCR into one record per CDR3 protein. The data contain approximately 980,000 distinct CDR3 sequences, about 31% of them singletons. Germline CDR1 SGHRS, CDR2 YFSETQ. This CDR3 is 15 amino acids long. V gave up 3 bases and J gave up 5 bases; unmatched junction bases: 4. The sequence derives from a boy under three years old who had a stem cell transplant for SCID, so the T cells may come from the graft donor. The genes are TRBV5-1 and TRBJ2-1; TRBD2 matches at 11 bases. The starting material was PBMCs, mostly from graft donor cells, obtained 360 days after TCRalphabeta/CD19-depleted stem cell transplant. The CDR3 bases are TGCGCCAGCAGCTCGGGACTAGCGGACGACAATGAGCAGTTCTTC. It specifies CASSSGLADDNEQFF.